This TCR beta chain was found in a study of identical twins. MiXCR was run by TCRdb on the 5' RACE reads, yielding one entry per CDR3 protein. The sample holds under 1 million distinct CDR3 sequences, 12% seen once. CDR3 length equals 16 residues. V lost 0 bases and J lost 12, with 21 bases in between. In germline, CDR1 is LNHNV, CDR2 YYDKDF (reference sequence). This clonotype was counted between two and nine times. Its antigen is unknown. Whole-study findings and limits: Clonotypes of the beta chain that were abundant in cord blood carried fewer insertions (memory repertoires showed none).

The data also belong to a second study, concerning yellow fever vaccine responses in identical twins.

The sequence was obtained from a young woman in good health. The chain couples TRBV15 to TRBJ2-4; D gene ambiguous. Sequencing was done on a sample of PBMCs. The CDR3 DNA sequence: TGTGCCACCAGCAGAGATATGGCCTCACTCTCCGAAAGTCAGTACTTC. Its translation is CATSRDMASLSESQYF.